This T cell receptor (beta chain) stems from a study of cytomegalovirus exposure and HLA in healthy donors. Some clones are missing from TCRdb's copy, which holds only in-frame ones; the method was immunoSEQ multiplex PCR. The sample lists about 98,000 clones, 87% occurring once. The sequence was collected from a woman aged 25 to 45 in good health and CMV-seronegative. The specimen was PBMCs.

The CDR3 region has the DNA TGCGCCAGCAGCTTAAGGTCGGGGTCGAGAGAAAAACTGTTTTTT. Translation gives CASSLRSGSREKLFF. J is TRBJ1-4 and V is TRBV5-1; the D is unclear. V was trimmed by 2 bases and J by 8 bases, leaving 16 bases between them. Germline CDR1 and CDR2: SGHRS and YFSETQ. The CDR3 consists of 15 residues.